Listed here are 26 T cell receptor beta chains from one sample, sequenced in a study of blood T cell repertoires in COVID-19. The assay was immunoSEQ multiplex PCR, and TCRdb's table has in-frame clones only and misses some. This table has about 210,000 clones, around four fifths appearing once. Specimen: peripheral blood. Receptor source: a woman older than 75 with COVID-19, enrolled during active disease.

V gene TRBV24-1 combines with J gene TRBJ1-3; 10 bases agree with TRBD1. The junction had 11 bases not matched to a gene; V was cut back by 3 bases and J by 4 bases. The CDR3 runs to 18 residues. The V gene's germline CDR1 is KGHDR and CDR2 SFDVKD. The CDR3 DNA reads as TGTGCCACCAGTGATCCGATTAGACAGGGGGCAAAAGGAAACACCATATATTTT. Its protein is CATSDPIRQGAKGNTIYF.

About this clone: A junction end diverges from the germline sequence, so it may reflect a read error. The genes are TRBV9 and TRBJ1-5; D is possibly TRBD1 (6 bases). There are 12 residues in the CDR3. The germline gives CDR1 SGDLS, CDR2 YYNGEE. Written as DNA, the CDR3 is TGCCTAGGGGGGGCGGGCAATCAGCCCCAGCATTTT. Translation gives CLGGAGNQPQHF.

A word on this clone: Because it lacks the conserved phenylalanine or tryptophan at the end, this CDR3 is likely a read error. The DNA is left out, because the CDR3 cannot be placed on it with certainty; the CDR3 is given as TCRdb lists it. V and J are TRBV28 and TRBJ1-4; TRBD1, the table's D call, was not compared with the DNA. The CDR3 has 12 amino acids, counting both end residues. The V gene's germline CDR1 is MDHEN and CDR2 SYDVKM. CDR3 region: CASSFREGVLSL.

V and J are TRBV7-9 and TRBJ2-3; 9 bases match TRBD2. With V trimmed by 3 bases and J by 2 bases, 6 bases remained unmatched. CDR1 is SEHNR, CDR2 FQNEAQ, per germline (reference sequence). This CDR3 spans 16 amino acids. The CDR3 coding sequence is TGTGCCAGCAGCTTTTCTCTAGCGGGGTTCACAGATACGCAGTATTTT. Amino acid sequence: CASSFSLAGFTDTQYF.

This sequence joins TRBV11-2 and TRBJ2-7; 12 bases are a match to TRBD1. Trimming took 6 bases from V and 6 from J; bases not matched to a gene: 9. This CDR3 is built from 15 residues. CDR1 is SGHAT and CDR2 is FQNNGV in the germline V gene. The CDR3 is CASSNSGTGGTEQYF. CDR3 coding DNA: TGTGCCAGCAGTAATTCCGGGACAGGGGGCACCGAGCAGTACTTC.

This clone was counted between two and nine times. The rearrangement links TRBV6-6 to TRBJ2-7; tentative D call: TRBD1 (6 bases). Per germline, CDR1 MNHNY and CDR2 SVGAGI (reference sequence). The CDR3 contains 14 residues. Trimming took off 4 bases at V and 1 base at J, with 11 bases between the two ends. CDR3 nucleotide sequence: TGTGCCAGCAGTTGGACGACAGGTTCCTACGAGCAGTACGTC. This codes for CASSWTTGSYEQYV.

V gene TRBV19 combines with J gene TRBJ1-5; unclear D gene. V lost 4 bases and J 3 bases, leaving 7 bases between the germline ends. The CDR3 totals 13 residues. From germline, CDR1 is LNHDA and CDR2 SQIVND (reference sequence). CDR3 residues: CASSRSLNQPQHF. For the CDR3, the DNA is TGTGCCAGTAGTAGGAGTCTCAATCAGCCCCAGCATTTT.

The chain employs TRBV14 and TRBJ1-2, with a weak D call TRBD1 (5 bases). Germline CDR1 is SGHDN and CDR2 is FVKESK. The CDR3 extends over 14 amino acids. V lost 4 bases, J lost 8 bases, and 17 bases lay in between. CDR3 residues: CASSPTAKSSGYTF. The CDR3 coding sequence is TGTGCCAGCAGCCCGACAGCTAAATCGAGCGGCTACACCTTC.

The CDR3: CASSWGQGSYEQYF. The CDR3 DNA sequence: TGCGCCAGCAGCTGGGGACAGGGATCCTACGAGCAGTACTTC. This rearrangement joins TRBV5-1 to TRBJ2-7, with TRBD1 identical over 9 bases. Losses at the gene ends were 3 bases for V and 1 base for J; bases not matched to a gene: 2. Germline V gene data show CDR1 as SGHRS and CDR2 as YFSETQ. The CDR3 length is 14 residues.

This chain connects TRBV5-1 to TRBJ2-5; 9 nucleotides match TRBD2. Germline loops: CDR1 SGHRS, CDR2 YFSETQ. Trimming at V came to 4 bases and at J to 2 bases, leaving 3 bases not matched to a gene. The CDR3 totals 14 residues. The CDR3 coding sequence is TGCGCCAGCAGCCCGGGACTAGCACAAGAGACCCAGTACTTC. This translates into CASSPGLAQETQYF.

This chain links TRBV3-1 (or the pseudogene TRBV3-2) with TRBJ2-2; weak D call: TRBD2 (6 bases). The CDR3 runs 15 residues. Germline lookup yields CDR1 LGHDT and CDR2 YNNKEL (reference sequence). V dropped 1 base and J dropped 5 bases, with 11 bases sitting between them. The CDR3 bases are TGTGCCAGCAGCCAAGGGGGTCGGGGGACCGGGGAGCTGTTTTTT. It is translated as CASSQGGRGTGELFF.

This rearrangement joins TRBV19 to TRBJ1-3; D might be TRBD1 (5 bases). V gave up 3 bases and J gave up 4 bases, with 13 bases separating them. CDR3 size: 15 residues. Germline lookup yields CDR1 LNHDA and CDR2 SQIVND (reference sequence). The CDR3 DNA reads TGTGCCAGTAGTATCTCCAGGGCGAGAGGAAACACCATATATTTT. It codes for CASSISRARGNTIYF.

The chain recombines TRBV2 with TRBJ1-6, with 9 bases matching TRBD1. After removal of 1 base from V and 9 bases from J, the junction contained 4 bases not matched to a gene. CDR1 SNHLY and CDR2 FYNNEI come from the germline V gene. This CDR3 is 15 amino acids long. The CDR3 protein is CASSEDRGPGSPLHF. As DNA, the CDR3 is TGTGCCAGCAGTGAAGACAGGGGGCCTGGTTCACCCCTCCACTTT.

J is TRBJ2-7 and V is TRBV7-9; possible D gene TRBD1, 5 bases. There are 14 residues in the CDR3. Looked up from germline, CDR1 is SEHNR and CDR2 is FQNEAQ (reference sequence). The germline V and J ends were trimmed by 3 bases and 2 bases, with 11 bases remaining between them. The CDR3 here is CASSLGQGTYEQYF. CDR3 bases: TGTGCCAGCAGCTTGGGTCAGGGAACCTACGAGCAGTACTTC.

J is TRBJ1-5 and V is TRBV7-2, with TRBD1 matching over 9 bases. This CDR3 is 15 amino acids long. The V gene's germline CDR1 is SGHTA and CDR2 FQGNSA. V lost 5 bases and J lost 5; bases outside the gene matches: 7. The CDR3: CASSPPGQGYQPQHF. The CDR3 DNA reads TGTGCCAGCAGCCCTCCGGGACAGGGTTATCAGCCCCAGCATTTT.

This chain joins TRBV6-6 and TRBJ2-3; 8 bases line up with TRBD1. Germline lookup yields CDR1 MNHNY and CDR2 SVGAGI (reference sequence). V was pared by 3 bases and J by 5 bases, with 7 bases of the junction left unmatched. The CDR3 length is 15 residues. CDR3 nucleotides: TGTGCCAGCAGTTATGGACAGGGAATTGTAGATACGCAGTATTTT. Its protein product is CASSYGQGIVDTQYF.

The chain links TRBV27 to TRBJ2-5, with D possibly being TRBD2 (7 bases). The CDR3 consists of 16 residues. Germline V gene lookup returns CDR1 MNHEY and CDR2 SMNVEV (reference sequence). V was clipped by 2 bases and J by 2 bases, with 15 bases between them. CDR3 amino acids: CASSLRRGRGQETQYF. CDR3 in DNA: TGTGCCAGCAGTTTACGGCGGGGGCGGGGGCAAGAGACCCAGTACTTC.

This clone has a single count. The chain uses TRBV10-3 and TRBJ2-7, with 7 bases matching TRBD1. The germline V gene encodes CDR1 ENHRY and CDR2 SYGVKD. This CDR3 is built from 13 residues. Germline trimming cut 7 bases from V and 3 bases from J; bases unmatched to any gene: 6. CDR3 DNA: TGTGCCATCATGGCAGGGGGAAGCTACGAGCAGTACTTC. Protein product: CAIMAGGSYEQYF.

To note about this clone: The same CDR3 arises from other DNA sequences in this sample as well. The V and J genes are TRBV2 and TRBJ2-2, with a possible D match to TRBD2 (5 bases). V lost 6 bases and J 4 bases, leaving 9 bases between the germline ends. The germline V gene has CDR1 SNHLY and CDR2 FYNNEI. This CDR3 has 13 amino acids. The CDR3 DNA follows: TGTGCCAGCAGAACTAGTCCCACCGGGGAGCTGTTTTTT. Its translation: CASRTSPTGELFF.

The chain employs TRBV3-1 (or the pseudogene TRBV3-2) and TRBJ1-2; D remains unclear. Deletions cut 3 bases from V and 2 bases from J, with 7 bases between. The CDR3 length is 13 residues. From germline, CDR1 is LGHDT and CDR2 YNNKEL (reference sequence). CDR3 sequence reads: CASSHTENYGYTF. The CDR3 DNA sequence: TGTGCCAGCAGCCACACAGAGAACTATGGCTACACCTTC.

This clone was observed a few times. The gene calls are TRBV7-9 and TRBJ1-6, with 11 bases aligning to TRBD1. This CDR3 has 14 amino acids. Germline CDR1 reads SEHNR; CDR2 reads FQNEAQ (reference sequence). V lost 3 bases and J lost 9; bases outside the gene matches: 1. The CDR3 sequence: CASSFGTGGSPLHF. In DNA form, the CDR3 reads TGTGCCAGCAGCTTTGGGACAGGGGGTTCACCCCTCCACTTT. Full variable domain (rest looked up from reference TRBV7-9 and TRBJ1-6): DTGVSQNPRHKITKRGQNVTFRCDPISEHNRLYWYRQTLGQGPEFLTYFQNEAQLEKSRLLSDRFSAERPKGSFSTLEIQRTEQGDSAMYLCASSFGTGGSPLHFGNGTRLTVT.

CDR3 DNA: TGCGCCAGCAGCGCCGGGACAGGGGGCGTAGGCTACACCTTC. Amino acid sequence: CASSAGTGGVGYTF. The chain joins TRBV5-1 to TRBJ1-2; 12 nucleotides agree with TRBD1. The CDR3 loop spans 14 amino acids. Germline V gives CDR1 SGHRS, CDR2 YFSETQ. V shed 4 bases and J 8 bases; nucleotides not matched to a gene: 6.

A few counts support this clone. CDR3 loop: CASSATGQGGQPQHF. CDR3 DNA sequence: TGTGCCAGCAGCGCTACTGGACAGGGCGGTCAGCCCCAGCATTTT. This chain connects TRBV9 to TRBJ1-5; 8 bases match TRBD1. The V and J ends lost 3 bases and 6 bases, in that order; junction bases with no gene match: 8. This CDR3 has 15 residues. Per germline, CDR1 SGDLS and CDR2 YYNGEE.

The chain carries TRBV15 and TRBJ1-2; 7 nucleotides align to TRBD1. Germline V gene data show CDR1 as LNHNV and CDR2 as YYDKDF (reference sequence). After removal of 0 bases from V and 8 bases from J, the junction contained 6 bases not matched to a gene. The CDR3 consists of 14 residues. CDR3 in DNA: TGTGCCACCAGCAGAGACTCAGGGACAGCGGGCTACACCTTC. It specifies CATSRDSGTAGYTF. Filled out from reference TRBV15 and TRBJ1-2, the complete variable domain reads DAMVIQNPRYQVTQFGKPVTLSCSQTLNHNVMYWYQQKSSQAPKLLFHYYDKDFNNEADTPDNFQSRRPNTSFCFLDIRSPGLGDTAMYLCATSRDSGTAGYTFGSGTRLTVV.

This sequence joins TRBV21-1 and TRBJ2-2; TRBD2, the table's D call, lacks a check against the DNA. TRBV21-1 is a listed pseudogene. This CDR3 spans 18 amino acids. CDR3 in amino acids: CASSKRTTSGTYTGELFF. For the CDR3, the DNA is TGTGCCAGCAGCAAAAGGACGACGTCGGGGACTTACACCGGGGAGCTGTTTTTT.

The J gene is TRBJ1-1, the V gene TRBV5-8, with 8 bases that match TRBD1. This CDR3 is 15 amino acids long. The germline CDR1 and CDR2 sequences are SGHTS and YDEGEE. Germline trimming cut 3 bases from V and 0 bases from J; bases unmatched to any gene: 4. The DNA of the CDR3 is TGTGCCAGCAGCTCAAGACAGGGGATGAACACTGAAGCTTTCTTT. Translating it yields CASSSRQGMNTEAFF. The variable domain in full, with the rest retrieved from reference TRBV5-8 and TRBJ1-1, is EAGVTQSPTHLIKTRGQQATLRCSPISGHTSVYWYQQALGLGLQFLLWYDEGEERNRGNFPPRFSGRQFPNYSSELNVNALELEDSALYLCASSSRQGMNTEAFFGQGTRLTVV.